This entry is about one T cell receptor beta chain. Its antigen is unidentified. The sample comes from a study of OX40 agonist ivuxolimab in advanced cancers. Background on the study: In three patients, partial responses were observed, one with hepatocellular carcinoma and two with cutaneous melanoma. Study findings and constraints: Blood T cells, both CD4+ and CD8+, expanded clonally by week 6 at 0.1 to 3.0 mg/kg.

TCRdb's copy holds only in-frame clones and misses some; the assay was immunoSEQ multiplex PCR. The sample consists of some 70,000 clones, almost 90% of them appearing once. This TCR was sampled from an adult with an advanced solid tumor such as melanoma, head and neck, liver or kidney cancer. The sample was CD4+ or CD8+ T cells sorted from blood, taken in a trial of the OX40 agonist ivuxolimab.

CDR3 residues: CASSIKDPYYGYTF. DNA for the CDR3: TGTGCCAGTAGTATCAAGGACCCCTACTATGGCTACACCTTC. V usage is TRBV19 and J usage is TRBJ1-2; D is uncertain. Trimming pared 3 bases from V and 3 bases from J, leaving 11 bases between. CDR3 length equals 14 residues. Germline values: CDR1 LNHDA, CDR2 SQIVND (reference sequence).